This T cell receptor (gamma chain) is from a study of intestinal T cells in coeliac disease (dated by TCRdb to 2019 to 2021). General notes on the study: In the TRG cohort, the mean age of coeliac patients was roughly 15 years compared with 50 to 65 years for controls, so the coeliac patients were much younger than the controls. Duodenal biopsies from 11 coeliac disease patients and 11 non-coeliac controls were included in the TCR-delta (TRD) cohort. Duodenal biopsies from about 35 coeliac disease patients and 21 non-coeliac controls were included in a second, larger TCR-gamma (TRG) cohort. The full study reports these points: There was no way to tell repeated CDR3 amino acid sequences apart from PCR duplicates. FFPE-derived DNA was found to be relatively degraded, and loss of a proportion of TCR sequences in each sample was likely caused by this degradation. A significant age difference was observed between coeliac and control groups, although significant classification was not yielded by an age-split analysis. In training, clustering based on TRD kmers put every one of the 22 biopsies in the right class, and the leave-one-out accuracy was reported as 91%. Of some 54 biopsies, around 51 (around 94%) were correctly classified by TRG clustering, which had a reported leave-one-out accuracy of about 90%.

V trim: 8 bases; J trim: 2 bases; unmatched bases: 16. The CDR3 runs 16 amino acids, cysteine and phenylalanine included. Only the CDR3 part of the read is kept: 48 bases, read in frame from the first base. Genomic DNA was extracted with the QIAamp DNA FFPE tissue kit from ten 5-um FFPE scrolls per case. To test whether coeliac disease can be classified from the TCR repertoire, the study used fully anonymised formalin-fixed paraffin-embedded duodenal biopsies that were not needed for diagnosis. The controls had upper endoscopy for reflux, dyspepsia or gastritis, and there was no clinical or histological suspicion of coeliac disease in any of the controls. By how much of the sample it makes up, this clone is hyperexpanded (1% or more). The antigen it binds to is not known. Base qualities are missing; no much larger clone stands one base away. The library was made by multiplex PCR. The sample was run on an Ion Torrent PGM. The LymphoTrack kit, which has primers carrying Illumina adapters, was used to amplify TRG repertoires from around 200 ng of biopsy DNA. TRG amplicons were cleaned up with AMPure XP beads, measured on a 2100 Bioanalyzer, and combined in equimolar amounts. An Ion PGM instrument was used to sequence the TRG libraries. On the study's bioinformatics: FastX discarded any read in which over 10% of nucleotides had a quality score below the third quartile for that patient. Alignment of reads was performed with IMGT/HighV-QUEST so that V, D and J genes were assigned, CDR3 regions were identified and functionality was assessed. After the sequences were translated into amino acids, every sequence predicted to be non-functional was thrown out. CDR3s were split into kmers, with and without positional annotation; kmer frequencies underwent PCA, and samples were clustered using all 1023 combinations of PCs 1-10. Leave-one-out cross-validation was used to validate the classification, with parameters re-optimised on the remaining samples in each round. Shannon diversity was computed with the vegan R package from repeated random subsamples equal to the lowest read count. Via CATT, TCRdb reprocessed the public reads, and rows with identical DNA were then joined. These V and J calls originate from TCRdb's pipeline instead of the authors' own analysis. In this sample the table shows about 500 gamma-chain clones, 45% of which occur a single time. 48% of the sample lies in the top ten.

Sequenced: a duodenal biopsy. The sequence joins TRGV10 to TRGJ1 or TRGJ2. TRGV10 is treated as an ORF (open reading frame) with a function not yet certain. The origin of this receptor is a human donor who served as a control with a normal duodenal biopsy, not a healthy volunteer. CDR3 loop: CAAWDHTDHDYYKKLF. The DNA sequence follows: TGTGCTGCGTGGGATCACACCGACCACGATTATTATAAGAAACTCTTT.